Shown below are 26 T cell receptor beta chains from a single sample sequenced in a study of identical twins. One entry per CDR3 protein, called by TCRdb with MiXCR from the 5' RACE reads. The sample yields 450,000 or so distinct CDR3 sequences, 13% to 15% seen once. These same data were also listed under a study on yellow fever vaccine responses in identical twins.

The sequenced material came from CD4+ T cells sorted from blood. The receptors were gathered from a woman aged 18-29 years in good health.

This clonotype was seen a few times. The chain recombines TRBV14 with TRBJ2-1, with a tentative D call TRBD2 (7 bases). V lost 4 bases and J lost 2, with 12 bases in between. The CDR3 length is 15 residues. Germline CDR1 reads SGHDN; CDR2 reads FVKESK. The CDR3: CASSRRGGTYNEQFF. CDR3 nucleotide sequence: TGTGCCAGCAGCCGAAGGGGGGGGACCTACAATGAGCAGTTCTTC.

The chain employs TRBV5-1 and TRBJ2-4; D may correspond to TRBD1 or TRBD2 (5 bases each). CDR1 and CDR2 from the germline V gene are SGHRS and YFSETQ. This CDR3 spans 15 amino acids. The V and J ends lost 7 bases and 0 bases respectively, with 14 bases between them. CDR3: CASGDPSIAKNIQYF. In DNA, the CDR3 is TGCGCCAGCGGGGACCCATCAATAGCCAAAAACATTCAGTACTTC. Using reference TRBV5-1 and TRBJ2-4 for the parts outside the CDR3, the full variable domain is KAGVTQTPRYLIKTRGQQVTLSCSPISGHRSVSWYQQTPGQGLQFLFEYFSETQRNKGNFPGRFSGRQFSNSRSEMNVSTLELGDSALYLCASGDPSIAKNIQYFGAGTRLSVL.

This clonotype came up a few times. V and J are TRBV12-3 or TRBV12-4 and TRBJ1-2; maybe TRBD1 (6 bases). The CDR3 covers 13 residues. V lost 5 bases and J lost 6, with 13 bases in between. Here the CDR3 reads CASSVRGEDGYTF. The CDR3 DNA reads as TGTGCCAGCAGTGTCAGGGGAGAAGATGGCTACACCTTC.

The J gene is TRBJ2-3, the V gene TRBV20-1; D is unresolved. The CDR3 extends over 14 amino acids. V shed 3 bases and J shed 0 bases, with 10 bases lying between them. Germline V lookup: CDR1 DFQATT, CDR2 SNEGSKA (reference sequence). CDR3 in DNA: TGCAGTGCTAGGGACCGCTGGAGCACAGATACGCAGTATTTT. Protein product: CSARDRWSTDTQYF.

This clonotype has more than one count but fewer than ten. The rearrangement links TRBV25-1 to TRBJ2-5, with unresolved D. CDR1 is MGHDK, CDR2 SYGVNS, per germline. This CDR3 has 12 amino acids. Trimming pared 4 bases from V and 3 bases from J, leaving 6 bases between. The CDR3 DNA reads as TGTGCCAGCAGTGGAGAAGAAGAGACCCAGTACTTC. This codes for CASSGEEETQYF.

This clonotype was counted between two and nine times. The V and J genes are TRBV3-1 and TRBJ1-5; 7 nucleotides agree with TRBD1. This CDR3 is built from 14 residues. The V gene end was trimmed by 4 bases and the J gene end by 6 bases; junction bases not matched to a gene: 6. The germline V gene has CDR1 LGHDT and CDR2 YNNKEL (reference sequence). CDR3 coding DNA: TGTGCCAGCAGCCCCGACAGGGCGGCTCAGCCCCAGCATTTT. This encodes CASSPDRAAQPQHF.

This clonotype was observed a handful of times. The rearrangement uses TRBV7-2 and TRBJ2-7; D may be TRBD2 (5 bases). The ends were cut back, 5 bases at V and 3 bases at J, with 17 bases in the middle. The CDR3 is 15 residues long. Germline V CDR1 and CDR2: SGHTA, FQGNSA. The CDR3 reads CASSPTRASFYEQYF. The CDR3 nucleotides are TGTGCCAGCAGCCCTACCCGGGCTAGCTTCTACGAGCAGTACTTC.

The V gene is TRBV7-8, the J gene TRBJ2-1, with 9 bases lining up with TRBD2. This CDR3 is built from 13 residues. Germline trimming cut 4 bases from V and 16 bases from J; bases unmatched to any gene: 11. Germline V gene sequence: CDR1 SGHVS, CDR2 FQNEAQ. DNA of the CDR3: TGTGCCAGCAGCTCGGAAGCGGGGGGAATGAAATTCTTC. Translating it yields CASSSEAGGMKFF.

This chain joins TRBV29-1 and TRBJ1-1; D is unclear. Germline CDR1 is SQVTM and CDR2 is ANQGSEA. V gave up 4 bases and J gave up 4 bases, with 10 bases separating them. This CDR3 spans 12 amino acids. The CDR3 is CSVAGSSTEAFF. For the CDR3, the DNA is TGCAGCGTTGCAGGCAGCAGCACTGAAGCTTTCTTT.

This sequence joins TRBV10-3 and TRBJ2-4; 9 positions agree with TRBD1. In germline, CDR1 is ENHRY, CDR2 SYGVKD. The CDR3 spans 16 residues. Trimming cost V 3 bases and J 3 bases; bases outside gene matches: 6. CDR3 in DNA: TGTGCCATCAGTGACAAGGGACAGGGTATCAAAAACATTCAGTACTTC. Translating gives CAISDKGQGIKNIQYF.

This clonotype was counted between two and nine times. The rearrangement links TRBV28 to TRBJ2-6; D unclear. CDR3 size: 16 residues. The V end was cut by 0 bases, the J end by 2 bases, with 8 bases between. Germline loops: CDR1 MDHEN, CDR2 SYDVKM. CDR3 region: CASSLWIGTGANVLTF. CDR3 nucleotides: TGTGCCAGCAGTTTATGGATAGGGACTGGGGCCAACGTCCTGACTTTC.

This clonotype was recorded a few times. The rearrangement links TRBV11-3 to TRBJ2-1; tentatively, D is TRBD1 or TRBD2 (5 bases each). CDR3 length: 13 residues. CDR1 SGHNT and CDR2 YENEEA come from the germline V gene. The V and J ends lost 1 base and 10 bases respectively, with 11 bases between them. CDR3 nucleotides: TGTGCCAGCAGCTTAGGCGGGTGGGGGGAGCAGTTCTTC. It codes for CASSLGGWGEQFF.

The V gene is TRBV20-1, the J gene TRBJ2-7, with 8 bases aligning to TRBD2. V lost 3 bases and J lost 6; bases outside the gene matches: 10. The V gene's germline CDR1 is DFQATT and CDR2 SNEGSKA (reference sequence). The CDR3 loop spans 14 amino acids. CDR3 loop: CSARIPGLVLEQYF. CDR3 DNA sequence: TGCAGTGCTAGGATACCGGGACTAGTTCTCGAGCAGTACTTC.

The chain recombines TRBV7-2 with TRBJ2-7; maybe TRBD2 (6 bases). With 2 bases removed from V and 0 bases from J, the gap between germline ends came to 11 bases. Germline CDR1 reads SGHTA; CDR2 reads FQGNSA. The CDR3 length is 15 residues. The CDR3 sequence is CASSLRGGNSYEQYF. The CDR3, as DNA: TGTGCCAGCAGCTTACGCGGCGGGAACTCCTACGAGCAGTACTTC.

This sequence joins TRBV30 and TRBJ1-6, with D possibly TRBD1 on 5 matching bases. V gave up 1 base and J gave up 10 bases, with 11 bases separating them. Germline V gene lookup returns CDR1 GTSNPN and CDR2 SVGIG (reference sequence). This CDR3 has 13 residues. The CDR3 DNA is TGTGCCTGGAGTGAGGGACCCAGGTCACCCCTCCACTTT. Translation gives CAWSEGPRSPLHF.

This clonotype was observed a few times. This chain uses TRBV24-1 with TRBJ2-3, with D uncertain. This CDR3 has 14 residues. Germline lookup yields CDR1 KGHDR and CDR2 SFDVKD. The V gene lost 2 bases and the J gene lost 2 bases, with 7 bases spanning the gap. The CDR3 spells CATSDSRHTDTQYF. The CDR3 DNA sequence: TGTGCCACCAGTGATTCGCGGCACACAGATACGCAGTATTTT.

The chain recombines TRBV10-3 with TRBJ2-3; 8 positions match TRBD1. Germline CDR1 ENHRY, CDR2 SYGVKD. The ends lost 3 bases at V and 2 bases at J; junction bases unmatched: 7. This CDR3 region has 16 residues. The CDR3 coding sequence is TGTGCCATCAGTGACGGACAGGGTCGTGACACAGATACGCAGTATTTT. Amino acids: CAISDGQGRDTDTQYF.

This clonotype was detected ten times or more. The genes are TRBV24-1 and TRBJ2-3; the match to TRBD2 covers 7 bases. Losses at the gene ends were 3 bases for V and 5 bases for J; bases not matched to a gene: 4. Germline loops: CDR1 KGHDR, CDR2 SFDVKD. The CDR3 sequence is 14 residues long. The CDR3 DNA follows: TGTGCCACCAGTGATCCAGGGAGGGGAGATACGCAGTATTTT. Translation gives CATSDPGRGDTQYF.

This clonotype was counted a few times. The V gene is TRBV6-1, the J gene TRBJ1-1; tentative D call: TRBD1 (6 bases). V was trimmed by 6 bases and J by 3 bases, leaving 17 bases between them. The germline CDR1 and CDR2 sequences are MNHNS and SASEGT. The CDR3 consists of 15 residues. The CDR3 here is CASRRTRTAYTEAFF. CDR3 nucleotide sequence: TGTGCCAGCAGACGCACACGGACAGCTTACACTGAAGCTTTCTTT.

J is TRBJ1-1 and V is TRBV10-3; TRBD1 is a possible D gene (6 bases). Between the trimmed V and J ends, which lost 2 bases and 0 bases, there was a span of 16 bases. The CDR3 sequence is 17 residues long. CDR1 is ENHRY and CDR2 is SYGVKD in the germline V gene. CDR3 DNA sequence: TGTGCCATCAGTGAGGGGACATCCGGGCTCCTGAACACTGAAGCTTTCTTT. It translates to CAISEGTSGLLNTEAFF.

This clonotype was observed a few times. V gene TRBV24-1 combines with J gene TRBJ2-2; D possibly corresponds to TRBD1 (6 bases). Germline values: CDR1 KGHDR, CDR2 SFDVKD. The CDR3 is 16 residues long. V shed 4 bases and J shed 5 bases, with 16 bases lying between them. Here the CDR3 reads CATSDPTGFGTGELFF. The CDR3 nucleotides are TGTGCCACCAGTGACCCCACAGGGTTCGGGACCGGGGAGCTGTTTTTT.

V is TRBV7-8 and J is TRBJ1-5; D unresolved. The CDR3 is made up of 13 amino acids. Germline V gene data show CDR1 as SGHVS and CDR2 as FQNEAQ. V gave up 0 bases and J gave up 10 bases, with 10 bases separating them. CDR3 sequence: CASSLADLAPQHF. The CDR3, as DNA: TGTGCCAGCAGCTTAGCGGACCTAGCCCCCCAGCATTTT.

The chain is built from TRBV27 and TRBJ2-1, with a tentative D call TRBD1 (7 bases). The CDR3 is made up of 15 amino acids. The V end was cut by 3 bases, the J end by 7 bases, with 16 bases between. Per germline, CDR1 MNHEY and CDR2 SMNVEV (reference sequence). CDR3 residues: CASSLEGAVFNEQFF. The CDR3 coding sequence is TGTGCCAGCAGTTTGGAGGGGGCGGTCTTTAATGAGCAGTTCTTC.

This clonotype came up many times. This chain joins TRBV29-1 and TRBJ2-5; D uncertain. Germline V gene data show CDR1 as SQVTM and CDR2 as ANQGSEA. This CDR3 is 11 amino acids long. Trimming removed 6 bases from V and 3 bases from J, with 8 bases in between. The CDR3 is CSVAREETQYF. CDR3 bases: TGCAGCGTCGCCAGAGAAGAGACCCAGTACTTC.

This rearrangement joins TRBV6-5 to TRBJ2-1, with D possibly being TRBD2 (5 bases). Germline loops: CDR1 MNHEY, CDR2 SVGAGI. Trimming took off 3 bases at V and 7 bases at J, with 13 bases between the two ends. The CDR3 loop spans 14 amino acids. This chain's CDR3 is CASSYDGVINEQFF. Written as DNA, the CDR3 is TGTGCCAGCAGTTATGACGGGGTGATTAATGAGCAGTTCTTC.

The table lists this clonotype with a few counts. This chain uses TRBV4-2 with TRBJ2-5; 9 bases line up with TRBD2. This CDR3 contains 14 residues. Losses at the gene ends were 2 bases for V and 3 bases for J; bases not matched to a gene: 1. Germline CDR1 reads LGHNA; CDR2 reads YNFKEQ. In DNA form, the CDR3 reads TGTGCCAGCAGCCAACGACTAGCGGAAGAGACCCAGTACTTC. Its translation is CASSQRLAEETQYF.